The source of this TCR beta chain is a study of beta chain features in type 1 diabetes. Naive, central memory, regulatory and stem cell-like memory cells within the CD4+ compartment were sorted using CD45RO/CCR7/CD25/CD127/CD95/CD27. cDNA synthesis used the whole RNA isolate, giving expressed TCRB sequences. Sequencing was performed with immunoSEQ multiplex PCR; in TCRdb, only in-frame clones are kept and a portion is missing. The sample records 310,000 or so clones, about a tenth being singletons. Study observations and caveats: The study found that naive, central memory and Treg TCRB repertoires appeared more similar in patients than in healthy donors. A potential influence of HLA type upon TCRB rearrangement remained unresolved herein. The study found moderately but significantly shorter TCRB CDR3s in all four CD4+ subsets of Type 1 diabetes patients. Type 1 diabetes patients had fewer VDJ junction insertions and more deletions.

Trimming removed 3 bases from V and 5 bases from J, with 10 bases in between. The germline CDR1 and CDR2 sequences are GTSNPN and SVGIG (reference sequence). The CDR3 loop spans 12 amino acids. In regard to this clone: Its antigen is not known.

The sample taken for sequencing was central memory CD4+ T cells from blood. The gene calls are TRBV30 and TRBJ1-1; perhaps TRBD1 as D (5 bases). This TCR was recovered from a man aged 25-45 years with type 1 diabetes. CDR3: CAWRGEVTEAFF. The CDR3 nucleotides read TGTGCCTGGAGGGGGGAGGTAACTGAAGCTTTCTTT.